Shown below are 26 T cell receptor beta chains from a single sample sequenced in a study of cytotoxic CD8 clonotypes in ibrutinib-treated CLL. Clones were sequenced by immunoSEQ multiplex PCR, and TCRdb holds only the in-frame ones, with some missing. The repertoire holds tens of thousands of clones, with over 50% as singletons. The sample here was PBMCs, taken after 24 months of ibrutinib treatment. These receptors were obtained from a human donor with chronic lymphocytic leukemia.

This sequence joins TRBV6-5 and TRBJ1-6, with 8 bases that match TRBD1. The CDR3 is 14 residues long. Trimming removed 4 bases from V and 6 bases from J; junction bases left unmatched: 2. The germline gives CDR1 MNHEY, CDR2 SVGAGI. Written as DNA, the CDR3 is TGTGCCAGCAGTTCAGGGGGCTTTAATTCACCCCTCCACTTT. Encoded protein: CASSSGGFNSPLHF.

The CDR3 here is CASSYSSGVRYGYTF. As DNA, the CDR3 is TGTGCCAGCAGTTACTCGTCAGGAGTCCGCTATGGCTACACCTTC. The gene calls are TRBV6-6 and TRBJ1-2; no reliable D call. The CDR3 has 15 residues. CDR1 MNHNY and CDR2 SVGAGI come from the germline V gene (reference sequence). Trimming shortened V by 0 bases and J by 4 bases, and 12 bases separated the two germline ends.

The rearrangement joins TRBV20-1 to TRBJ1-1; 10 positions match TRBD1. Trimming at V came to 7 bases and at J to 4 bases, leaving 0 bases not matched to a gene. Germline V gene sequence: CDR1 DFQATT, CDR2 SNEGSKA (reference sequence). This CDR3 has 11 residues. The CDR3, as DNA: TGCAGTGGGGACAGGGGCACTGAAGCTTTCTTT. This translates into CSGDRGTEAFF.

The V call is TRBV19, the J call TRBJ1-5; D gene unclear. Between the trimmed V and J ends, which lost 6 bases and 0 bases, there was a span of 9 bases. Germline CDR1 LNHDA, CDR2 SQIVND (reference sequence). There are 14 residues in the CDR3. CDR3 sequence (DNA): TGTGCCAGTAGCCAGACGTATAGCAATCAGCCCCAGCATTTT. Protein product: CASSQTYSNQPQHF.

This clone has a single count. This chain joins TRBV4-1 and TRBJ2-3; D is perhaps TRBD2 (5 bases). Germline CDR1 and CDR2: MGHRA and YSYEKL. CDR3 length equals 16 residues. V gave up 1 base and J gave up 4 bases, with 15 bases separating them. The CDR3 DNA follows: TGCGCCAGCAGCCAAGTGCCCGGGGTCCTCCCAGATACGCAGTATTTT. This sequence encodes CASSQVPGVLPDTQYF.

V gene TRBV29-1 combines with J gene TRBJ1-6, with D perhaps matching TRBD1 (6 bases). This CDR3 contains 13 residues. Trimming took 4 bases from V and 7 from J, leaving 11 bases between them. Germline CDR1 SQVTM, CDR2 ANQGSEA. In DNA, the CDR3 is TGCAGCGTTGTGGACAGACCCAATTCACCCCTCCACTTT. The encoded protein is CSVVDRPNSPLHF.

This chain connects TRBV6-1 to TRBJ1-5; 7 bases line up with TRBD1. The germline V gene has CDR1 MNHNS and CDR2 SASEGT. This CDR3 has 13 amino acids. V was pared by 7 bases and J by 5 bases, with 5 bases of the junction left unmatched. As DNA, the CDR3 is TGTGCCAGCAATACAGGGGTTTATCAGCCCCAGCATTTT. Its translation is CASNTGVYQPQHF.

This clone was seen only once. CDR3 sequence (DNA): TGTGCCAGCAGCTATTTACCTCGTAACACTGAAGCTTTCTTT. Amino acids: CASSYLPRNTEAFF. J is TRBJ1-1 and V is TRBV5-8, with no clear D. V gave up 3 bases and J gave up 2 bases, with 11 bases separating them. The CDR3 has 14 residues. Germline CDR1 is SGHTS and CDR2 is YDEGEE.

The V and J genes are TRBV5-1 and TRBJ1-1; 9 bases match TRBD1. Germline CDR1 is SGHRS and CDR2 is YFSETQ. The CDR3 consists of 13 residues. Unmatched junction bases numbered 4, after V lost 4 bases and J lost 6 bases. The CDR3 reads CASSPDRGAEAFF. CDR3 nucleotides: TGCGCCAGCAGCCCGGACAGGGGCGCTGAAGCTTTCTTT.

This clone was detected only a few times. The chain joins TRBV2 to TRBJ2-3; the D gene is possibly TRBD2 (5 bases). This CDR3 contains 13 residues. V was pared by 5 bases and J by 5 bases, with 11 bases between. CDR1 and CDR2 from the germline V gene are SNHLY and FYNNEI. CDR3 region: CASSTQTRDTQYF. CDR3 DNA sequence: TGTGCCAGCAGTACACAAACTAGAGATACGCAGTATTTT.

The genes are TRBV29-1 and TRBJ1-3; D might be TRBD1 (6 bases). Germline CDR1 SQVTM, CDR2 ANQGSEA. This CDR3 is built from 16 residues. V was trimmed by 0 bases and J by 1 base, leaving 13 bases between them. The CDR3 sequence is CSVEEGARGSGNTIYF. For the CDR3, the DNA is TGCAGCGTTGAAGAGGGCGCCAGGGGATCTGGAAACACCATATATTTT.

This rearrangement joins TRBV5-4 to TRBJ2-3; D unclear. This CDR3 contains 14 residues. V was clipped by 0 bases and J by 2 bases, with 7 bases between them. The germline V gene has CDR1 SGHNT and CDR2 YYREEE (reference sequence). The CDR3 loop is CASSLEINTDTQYF. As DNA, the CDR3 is TGTGCCAGCAGCTTGGAGATAAACACAGATACGCAGTATTTT. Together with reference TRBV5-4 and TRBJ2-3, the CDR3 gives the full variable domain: ETGVTQSPTHLIKTRGQQVTLRCSSQSGHNTVSWYQQALGQGPQFIFQYYREEENGRGNFPPRFSGLQFPNYSSELNVNALELDDSALYLCASSLEINTDTQYFGPGTRLTVL.

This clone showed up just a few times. The CDR3 sequence is CASSFKGASTEAFF. Here the CDR3 DNA reads TGTGCCAGCAGTTTTAAGGGTGCGAGCACTGAAGCTTTCTTT. The rearrangement links TRBV27 to TRBJ1-1, with D hard to call. The CDR3 contains 14 residues. Germline values: CDR1 MNHEY, CDR2 SMNVEV (reference sequence). With 3 bases removed from V and 4 bases from J, the gap between germline ends came to 12 bases.

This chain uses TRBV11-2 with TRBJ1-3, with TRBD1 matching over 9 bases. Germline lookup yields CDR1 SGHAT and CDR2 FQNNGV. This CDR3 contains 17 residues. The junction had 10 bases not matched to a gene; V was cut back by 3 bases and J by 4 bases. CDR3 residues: CASSFSHRGLVGNTIYF. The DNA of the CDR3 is TGTGCCAGCAGCTTTTCCCACAGGGGGCTCGTCGGAAACACCATATATTTT.

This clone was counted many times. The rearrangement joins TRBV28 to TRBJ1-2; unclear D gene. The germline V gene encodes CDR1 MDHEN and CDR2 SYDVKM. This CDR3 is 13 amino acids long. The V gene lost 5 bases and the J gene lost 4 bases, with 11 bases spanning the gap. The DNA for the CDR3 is TGTGCCAGCAGTCCCCAGGAGGTCTATGGCTACACCTTC. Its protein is CASSPQEVYGYTF.

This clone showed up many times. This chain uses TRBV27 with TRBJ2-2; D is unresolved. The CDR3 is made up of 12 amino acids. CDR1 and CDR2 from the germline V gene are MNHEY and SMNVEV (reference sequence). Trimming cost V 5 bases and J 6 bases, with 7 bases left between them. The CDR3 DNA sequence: TGTGCCAGCAGTAGCCGAGCCGGGGAGCTGTTTTTT. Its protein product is CASSSRAGELFF.

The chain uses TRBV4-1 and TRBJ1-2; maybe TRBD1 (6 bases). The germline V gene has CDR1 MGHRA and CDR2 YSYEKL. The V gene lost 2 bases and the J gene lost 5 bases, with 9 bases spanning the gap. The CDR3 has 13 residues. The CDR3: CASSQPTGYGYTF. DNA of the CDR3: TGCGCCAGCAGCCAACCCACAGGGTATGGCTACACCTTC.

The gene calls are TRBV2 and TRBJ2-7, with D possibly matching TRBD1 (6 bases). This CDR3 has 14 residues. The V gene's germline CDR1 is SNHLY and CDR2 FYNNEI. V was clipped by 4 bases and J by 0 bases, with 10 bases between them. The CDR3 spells CASSARTASYEQYF. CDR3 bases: TGTGCCAGCAGTGCCCGGACAGCCTCCTACGAGCAGTACTTC.

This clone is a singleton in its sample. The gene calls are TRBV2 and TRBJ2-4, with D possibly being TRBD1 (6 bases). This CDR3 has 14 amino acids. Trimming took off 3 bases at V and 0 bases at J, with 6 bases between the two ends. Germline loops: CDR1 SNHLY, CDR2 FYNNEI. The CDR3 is CASSETGAKNIQYF. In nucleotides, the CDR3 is TGTGCCAGCAGTGAGACAGGAGCCAAAAACATTCAGTACTTC.

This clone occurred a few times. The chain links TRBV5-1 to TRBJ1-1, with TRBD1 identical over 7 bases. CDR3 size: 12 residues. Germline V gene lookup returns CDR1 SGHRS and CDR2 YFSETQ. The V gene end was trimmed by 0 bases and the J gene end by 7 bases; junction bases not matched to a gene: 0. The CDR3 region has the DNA TGCGCCAGCAGCTTGGACAGGGGTGAAGCTTTCTTT. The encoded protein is CASSLDRGEAFF.

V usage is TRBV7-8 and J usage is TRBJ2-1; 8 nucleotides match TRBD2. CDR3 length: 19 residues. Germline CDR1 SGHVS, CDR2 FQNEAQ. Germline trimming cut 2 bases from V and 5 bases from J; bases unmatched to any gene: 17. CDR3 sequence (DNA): TGTGCCAGCAGCTTATCGTGGGGAAGGCGGGGGGAAGATCACAATGAGCAGTTCTTC. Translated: CASSLSWGRRGEDHNEQFF. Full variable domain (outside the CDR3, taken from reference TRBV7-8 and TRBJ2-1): GAGVSQSPRYKVAKRGQDVALRCDPISGHVSLFWYQQALGQGPEFLTYFQNEAQLDKSGLPSDRFFAERPEGSVSTLKIQRTQQEDSAVYLCASSLSWGRRGEDHNEQFFGPGTRLTVL.

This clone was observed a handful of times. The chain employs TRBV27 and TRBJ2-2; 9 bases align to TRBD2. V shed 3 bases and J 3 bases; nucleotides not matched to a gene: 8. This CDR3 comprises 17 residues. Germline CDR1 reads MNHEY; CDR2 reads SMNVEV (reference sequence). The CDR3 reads CASSFLAGRSDTGELFF. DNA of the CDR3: TGTGCCAGCAGTTTTCTAGCGGGACGTTCGGACACCGGGGAGCTGTTTTTT.

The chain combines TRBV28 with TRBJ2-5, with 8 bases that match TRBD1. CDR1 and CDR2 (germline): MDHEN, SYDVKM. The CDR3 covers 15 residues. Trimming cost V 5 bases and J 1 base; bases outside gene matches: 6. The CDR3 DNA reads TGTGCCAGCAGTATTAACGGACAGGGCCAAGAGACCCAGTACTTC. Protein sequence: CASSINGQGQETQYF.

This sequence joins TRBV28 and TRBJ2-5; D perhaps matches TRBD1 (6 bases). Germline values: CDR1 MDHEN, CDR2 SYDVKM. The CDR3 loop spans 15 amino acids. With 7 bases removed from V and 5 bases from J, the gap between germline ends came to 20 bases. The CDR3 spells CASTFSGHATETQYF. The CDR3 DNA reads TGTGCCAGCACCTTCTCGGGACACGCCACGGAGACCCAGTACTTC.

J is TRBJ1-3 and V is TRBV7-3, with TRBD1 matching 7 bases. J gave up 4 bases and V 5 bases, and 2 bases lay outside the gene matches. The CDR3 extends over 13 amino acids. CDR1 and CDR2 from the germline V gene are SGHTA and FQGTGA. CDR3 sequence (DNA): TGTGCCAGCAGCCGGGACAGCGGAAACACCATATATTTT. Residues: CASSRDSGNTIYF.

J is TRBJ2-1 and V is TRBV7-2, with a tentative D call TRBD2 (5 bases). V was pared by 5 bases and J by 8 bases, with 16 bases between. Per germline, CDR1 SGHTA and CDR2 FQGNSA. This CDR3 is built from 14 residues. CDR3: CASSDGSAVHEQFF. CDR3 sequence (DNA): TGTGCCAGCAGCGATGGCTCAGCGGTCCATGAGCAGTTCTTC.